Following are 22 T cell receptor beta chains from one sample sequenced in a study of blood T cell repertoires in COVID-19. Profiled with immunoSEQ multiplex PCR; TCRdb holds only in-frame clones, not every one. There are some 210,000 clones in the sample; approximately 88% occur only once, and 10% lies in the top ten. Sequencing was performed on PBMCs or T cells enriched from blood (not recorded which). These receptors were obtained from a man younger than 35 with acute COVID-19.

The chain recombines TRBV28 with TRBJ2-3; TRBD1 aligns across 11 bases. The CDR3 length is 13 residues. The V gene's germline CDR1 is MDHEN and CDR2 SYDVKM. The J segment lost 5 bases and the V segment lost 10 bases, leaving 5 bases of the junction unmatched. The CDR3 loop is CATRTGGEDTQYF. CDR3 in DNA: TGTGCCACCCGGACAGGGGGCGAAGATACGCAGTATTTT.

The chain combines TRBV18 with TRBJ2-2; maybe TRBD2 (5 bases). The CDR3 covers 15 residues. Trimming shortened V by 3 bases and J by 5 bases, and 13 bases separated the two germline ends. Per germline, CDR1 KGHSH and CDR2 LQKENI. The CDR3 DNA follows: TGTGCCAGCTCACCGGGTCCTGCGGGTACCGGGGAGCTGTTTTTT. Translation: CASSPGPAGTGELFF. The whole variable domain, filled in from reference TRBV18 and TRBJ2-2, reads NAGVMQNPRHLVRRRGQEARLRCSPMKGHSHVYWYRQLPEEGLKFMVYLQKENIIDESGMPKERFSAEFPKEGPSILRIQQVVRGDSAAYFCASSPGPAGTGELFFGEGSRLTVL.

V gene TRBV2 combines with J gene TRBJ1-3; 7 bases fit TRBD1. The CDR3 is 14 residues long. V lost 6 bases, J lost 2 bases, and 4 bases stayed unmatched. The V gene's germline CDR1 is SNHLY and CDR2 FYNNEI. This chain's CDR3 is CASRDDRAGNTIYF. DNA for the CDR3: TGTGCCAGCAGAGATGACAGGGCTGGAAACACCATATATTTT.

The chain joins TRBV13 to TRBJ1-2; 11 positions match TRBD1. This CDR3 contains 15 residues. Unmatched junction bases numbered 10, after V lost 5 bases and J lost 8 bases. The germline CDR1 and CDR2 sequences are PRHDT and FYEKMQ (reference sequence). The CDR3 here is CASSQGRTGGVGYTF. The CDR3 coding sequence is TGTGCCAGCAGCCAGGGCCGGACAGGGGGCGTCGGCTACACCTTC.

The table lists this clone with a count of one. This chain's CDR3 is CASSILRDYNEQFF. The CDR3 region has the DNA TGTGCCAGTAGTATATTGAGGGATTACAATGAGCAGTTCTTC. The rearrangement uses TRBV19 and TRBJ2-1, with a possible D match to TRBD2 (5 bases). The CDR3 contains 14 residues. The V end lost 2 bases, the J end lost 4 bases, and 9 bases lay between the germline ends. Germline V gene lookup returns CDR1 LNHDA and CDR2 SQIVND (reference sequence).

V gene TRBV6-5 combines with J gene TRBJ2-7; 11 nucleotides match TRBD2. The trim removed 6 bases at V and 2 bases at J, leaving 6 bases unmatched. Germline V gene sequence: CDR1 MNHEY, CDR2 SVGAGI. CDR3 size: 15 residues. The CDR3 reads CASRTGTSGTYEQYF. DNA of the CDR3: TGTGCCAGCAGGACCGGGACTAGCGGTACCTACGAGCAGTACTTC.

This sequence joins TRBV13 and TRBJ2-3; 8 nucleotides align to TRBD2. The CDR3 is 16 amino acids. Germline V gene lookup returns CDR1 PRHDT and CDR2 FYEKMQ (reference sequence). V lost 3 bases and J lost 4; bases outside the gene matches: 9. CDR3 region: CASSLGFASGSDTQYF. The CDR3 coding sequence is TGTGCCAGCAGCTTGGGATTTGCTAGCGGGTCAGATACGCAGTATTTT.

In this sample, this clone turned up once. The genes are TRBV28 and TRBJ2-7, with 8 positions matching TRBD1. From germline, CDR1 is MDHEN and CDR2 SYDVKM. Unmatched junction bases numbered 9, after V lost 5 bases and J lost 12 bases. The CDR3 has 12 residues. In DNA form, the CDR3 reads TGTGCCAGCAGTACCCCGGACAGGGTTTCGTACTTC. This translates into CASSTPDRVSYF.

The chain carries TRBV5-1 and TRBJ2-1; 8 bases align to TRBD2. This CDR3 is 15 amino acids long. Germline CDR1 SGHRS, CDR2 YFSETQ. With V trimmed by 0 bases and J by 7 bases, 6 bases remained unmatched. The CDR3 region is CASSLAAGGVNEQFF. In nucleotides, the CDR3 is TGCGCCAGCAGCTTGGCGGCGGGGGGAGTAAATGAGCAGTTCTTC.

The CDR3 protein is CATTRLETGGDTQYF. In DNA, the CDR3 is TGTGCCACCACCCGACTGGAGACAGGGGGAGATACGCAGTATTTT. The chain couples TRBV27 to TRBJ2-3; 9 nucleotides agree with TRBD1. The germline V gene encodes CDR1 MNHEY and CDR2 SMNVEV (reference sequence). The V segment lost 10 bases and the J segment 5 bases; nucleotides outside the gene matches: 13. This CDR3 is built from 15 residues.

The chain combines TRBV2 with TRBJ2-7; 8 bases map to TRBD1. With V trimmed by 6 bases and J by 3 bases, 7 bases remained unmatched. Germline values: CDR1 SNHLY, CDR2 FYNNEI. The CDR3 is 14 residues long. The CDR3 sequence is CASRAGTGVYEQYF. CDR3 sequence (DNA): TGTGCCAGCAGGGCCGGGACAGGAGTCTACGAGCAGTACTTC.

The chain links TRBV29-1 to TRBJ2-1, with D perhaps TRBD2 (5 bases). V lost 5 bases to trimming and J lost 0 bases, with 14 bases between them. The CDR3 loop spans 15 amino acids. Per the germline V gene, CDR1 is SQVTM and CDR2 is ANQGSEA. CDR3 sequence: CSVHLLGGSYNEQFF. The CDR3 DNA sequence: TGCAGCGTTCACCTATTAGGAGGCTCCTACAATGAGCAGTTCTTC.

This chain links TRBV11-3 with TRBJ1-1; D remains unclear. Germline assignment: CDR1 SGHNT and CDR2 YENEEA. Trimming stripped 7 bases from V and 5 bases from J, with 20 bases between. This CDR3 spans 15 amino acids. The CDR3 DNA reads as TGTGCCAGCAACCTACCCCGGGGAGTTTGGACTGAAGCTTTCTTT. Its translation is CASNLPRGVWTEAFF.

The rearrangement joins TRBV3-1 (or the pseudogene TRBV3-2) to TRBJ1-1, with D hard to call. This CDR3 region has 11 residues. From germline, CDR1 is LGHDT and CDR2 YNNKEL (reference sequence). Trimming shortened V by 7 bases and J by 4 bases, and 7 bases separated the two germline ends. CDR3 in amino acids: CASKRGTEAFF. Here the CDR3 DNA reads TGTGCCAGCAAGCGGGGCACTGAAGCTTTCTTT.

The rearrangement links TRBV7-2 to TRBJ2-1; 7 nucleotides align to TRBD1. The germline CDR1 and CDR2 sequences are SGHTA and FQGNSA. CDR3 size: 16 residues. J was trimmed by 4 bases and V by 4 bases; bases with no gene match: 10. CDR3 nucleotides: TGTGCCAGCAGCTCGACCGGGACAGCCTATTACAATGAGCAGTTCTTC. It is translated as CASSSTGTAYYNEQFF.

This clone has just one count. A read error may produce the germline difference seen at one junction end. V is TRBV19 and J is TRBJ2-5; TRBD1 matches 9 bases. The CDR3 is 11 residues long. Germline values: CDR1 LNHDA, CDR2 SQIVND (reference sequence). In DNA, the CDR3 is TGTGCCAGTGGCCCCTGGGACAGGGTCCACTTC. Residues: CASGPWDRVHF.

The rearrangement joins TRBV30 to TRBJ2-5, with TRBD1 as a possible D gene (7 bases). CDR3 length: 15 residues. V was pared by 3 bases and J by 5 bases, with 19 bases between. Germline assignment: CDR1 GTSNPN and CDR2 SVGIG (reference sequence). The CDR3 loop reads CAWRRTGRGRETQYF. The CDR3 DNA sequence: TGTGCCTGGAGGAGGACAGGACGGGGGCGTGAGACCCAGTACTTC.

The CDR3: CASSISGSNEQFF. CDR3 DNA: TGTGCCAGCAGCATTAGCGGGAGCAATGAGCAGTTCTTC. This chain links TRBV7-3 with TRBJ2-1; 9 nucleotides line up with TRBD2. CDR1 is SGHTA and CDR2 is FQGTGA in the germline V gene. The CDR3 contains 13 residues. The junction had 2 bases not matched to a gene; V was cut back by 5 bases and J by 6 bases.

CDR3 sequence: CASSSPQGSSPLHF. The DNA for the CDR3 is TGTGCCAGCAGTTCCCCACAGGGGTCCTCACCCCTCCACTTT. The V and J genes are TRBV28 and TRBJ1-6, with 7 bases aligning to TRBD1. This CDR3 is 14 amino acids long. CDR1 is MDHEN and CDR2 is SYDVKM in the germline V gene. With 4 bases clipped from V and 10 bases from J, the junction kept 7 bases outside the gene matches.

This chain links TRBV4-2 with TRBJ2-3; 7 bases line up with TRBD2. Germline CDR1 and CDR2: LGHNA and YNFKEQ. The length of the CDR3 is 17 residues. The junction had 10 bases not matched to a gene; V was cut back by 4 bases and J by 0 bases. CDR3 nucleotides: TGTGCCAGCAGCCCAGAACGGGGGGTGACTAGCACAGATACGCAGTATTTT. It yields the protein CASSPERGVTSTDTQYF.

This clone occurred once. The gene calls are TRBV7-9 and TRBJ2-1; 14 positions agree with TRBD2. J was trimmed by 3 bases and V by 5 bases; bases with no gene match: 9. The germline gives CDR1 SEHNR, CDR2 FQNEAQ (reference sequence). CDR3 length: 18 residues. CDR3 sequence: CASSLGLGTSGSYNEQFF. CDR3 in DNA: TGTGCCAGCAGCCTAGGGCTCGGGACTAGCGGGAGCTACAATGAGCAGTTCTTC.

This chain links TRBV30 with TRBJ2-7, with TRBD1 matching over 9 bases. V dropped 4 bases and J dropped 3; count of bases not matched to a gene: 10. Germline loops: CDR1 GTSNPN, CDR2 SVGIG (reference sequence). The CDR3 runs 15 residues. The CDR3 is CAWNQLQGADYEQYF. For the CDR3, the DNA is TGTGCCTGGAACCAATTACAGGGGGCTGACTACGAGCAGTACTTC.